The 10 T cell receptor beta chains listed next were all sequenced from one sample in a study of blood T cells in healthy people across ages. Primers used in a second PCR of about 7 to 11 cycles were a sample-barcoded 5' primer and a J-beta primer mix. TCRdb recomputed calls from the 5' RACE reads with MiXCR, one row per CDR3 protein. The sample holds about 840,000 distinct CDR3 sequences; 29% are singletons and the top ten take roughly 10%. The sample also formed part of further work on T cells of mothers and their children.

Sequenced input: blood. Source of these receptors: a woman in her forties in good health.

A few counts support this clonotype. The V call is TRBV15, the J call TRBJ2-6; D is unresolved. V was cut by 2 bases and J by 4 bases, with 9 bases left in between. The CDR3 loop spans 15 amino acids. Germline V gives CDR1 LNHNV, CDR2 YYDKDF (reference sequence). CDR3 sequence: CATSRMVSGANVLTF. The CDR3 DNA reads as TGTGCCACCAGCAGAATGGTTTCCGGGGCCAACGTCCTGACTTTC.

The rearrangement links TRBV12-3 or TRBV12-4 to TRBJ2-1; perhaps TRBD2 as D (8 bases). The V and J ends lost 1 base and 7 bases respectively, with 17 bases between them. The CDR3 is made up of 16 amino acids. CDR3 amino acids: CASSLVRTGGRNEQFF. Here the CDR3 DNA reads TGTGCCAGCAGTTTAGTTCGGACAGGCGGGAGGAATGAGCAGTTCTTC.

Worth noting for this clonotype: A much larger clone lies one base from this, so it may be a read error. The rearrangement uses TRBV29-1 and TRBJ2-7; possibly TRBD2 for D (6 bases). The ends were cut back, 4 bases at V and 7 bases at J, with 8 bases in the middle. Germline CDR1 reads SQVTM; CDR2 reads ANQGSEA. The CDR3 extends over 10 amino acids. The CDR3, as DNA: TGCAGCGTTGGCGGGGTTGAGCAGTACTTC. The encoded protein is CSVGGVEQYF.

CDR3 coding DNA: TGTGCCAGCAGCTTGGCTAGGGCAGATAACTATGGCTACACCTTC. Translation gives CASSLARADNYGYTF. The chain has TRBV5-5 and TRBJ1-2; D is unresolved. Germline loops: CDR1 SGHKS, CDR2 YYEKEE (reference sequence). The CDR3 is 15 amino acids. Trimming took 0 bases from V and 1 from J, leaving 10 bases between them.

This clonotype was seen many times. The gene calls are TRBV7-9 and TRBJ2-5; D remains ambiguous. V lost 6 bases and J lost 2, with 16 bases in between. CDR1 and CDR2 from the germline V gene are SEHNR and FQNEAQ (reference sequence). This CDR3 spans 15 amino acids. The CDR3 region has the DNA TGTGCCAGCAGAAGTACCCCAGGAAAACAAGAGACCCAGTACTTC. Translating it yields CASRSTPGKQETQYF.

This clonotype was recorded a few times. The chain links TRBV6-6 to TRBJ1-6, with 8 bases matching TRBD1. This CDR3 region has 16 residues. V dropped 6 bases and J dropped 4; count of bases not matched to a gene: 8. Germline CDR1 reads MNHNY; CDR2 reads SVGAGI (reference sequence). CDR3 DNA: TGTGCCAGCAGAACCGGACAGGGAGGATATAATTCACCCCTCCACTTT. Its translation is CASRTGQGGYNSPLHF.

The chain is built from TRBV30 and TRBJ2-7; TRBD1 matches 10 bases. Trimming removed 1 base from V and 2 bases from J; junction bases left unmatched: 2. The germline V gene has CDR1 GTSNPN and CDR2 SVGIG (reference sequence). The CDR3 sequence is 14 residues long. The CDR3 DNA reads TGTGCCTGGAGTGCCGGGACAGGGGCCTACGAGCAGTACTTC. Translating it yields CAWSAGTGAYEQYF.

The rearrangement joins TRBV7-6 to TRBJ2-2; 9 bases are shared with TRBD1. The CDR3 totals 16 residues. Germline trimming cut 5 bases from V and 4 bases from J; bases unmatched to any gene: 8. CDR1 is SGHVS and CDR2 is FNYEAQ in the germline V gene. CDR3 DNA sequence: TGTGCCAGCAGCCCACAGACAGGGGGGAGCACCGGGGAGCTGTTTTTT. This encodes CASSPQTGGSTGELFF.

The chain carries TRBV7-6 and TRBJ2-7; D is unresolved. Per germline, CDR1 SGHVS and CDR2 FNYEAQ. V was cut by 0 bases and J by 4 bases, with 7 bases left in between. CDR3 size: 13 residues. The CDR3 here is CASSLASEYEQYF. Written as DNA, the CDR3 is TGTGCCAGCAGCTTAGCGTCTGAATACGAGCAGTACTTC.

The V call is TRBV5-1, the J call TRBJ1-4, with TRBD1 identical over 9 bases. CDR1 and CDR2 (germline): SGHRS, YFSETQ. The length of the CDR3 is 15 residues. The V segment lost 5 bases and the J segment 8 bases; nucleotides outside the gene matches: 10. This CDR3 is CASSGLGQGTEKLFF. CDR3 nucleotides: TGCGCCAGCAGTGGGCTGGGACAGGGAACCGAAAAACTGTTTTTT.